This T cell receptor beta chain stems from a study of technical replicates of blood from a handful of donors. In this sample, this clone turned up once. The CDR3 covers 14 residues. The V segment lost 5 bases and the J segment 1 base; nucleotides outside the gene matches: 2. Germline V gene lookup returns CDR1 SGHTA and CDR2 FQGTGA. Produced via immunoSEQ multiplex PCR; TCRdb's table is partial and in-frame only. The sample has roughly 50,000 clones; roughly 96% are singletons. This chain links TRBV7-3 with TRBJ2-3; 8 nucleotides line up with TRBD1. The origin of this receptor is a human donor in good health. Some clones in this sample may be carry-over from other donors' samples. What was sequenced was PBMCs. The CDR3 region has the DNA TGTGCCAGCAGCCCGACAGGGGGCACAGATACGCAGTATTTT. Amino acids: CASSPTGGTDTQYF. Full variable domain (outside the CDR3, taken from reference TRBV7-3 and TRBJ2-3): GAGVSQTPSNKVTEKGKYVELRCDPISGHTALYWYRQSLGQGPEFLIYFQGTGAADDSGLPNDRFFAVRPEGSVSTLKIQRTERGDSAVYLCASSPTGGTDTQYFGPGTRLTVL.